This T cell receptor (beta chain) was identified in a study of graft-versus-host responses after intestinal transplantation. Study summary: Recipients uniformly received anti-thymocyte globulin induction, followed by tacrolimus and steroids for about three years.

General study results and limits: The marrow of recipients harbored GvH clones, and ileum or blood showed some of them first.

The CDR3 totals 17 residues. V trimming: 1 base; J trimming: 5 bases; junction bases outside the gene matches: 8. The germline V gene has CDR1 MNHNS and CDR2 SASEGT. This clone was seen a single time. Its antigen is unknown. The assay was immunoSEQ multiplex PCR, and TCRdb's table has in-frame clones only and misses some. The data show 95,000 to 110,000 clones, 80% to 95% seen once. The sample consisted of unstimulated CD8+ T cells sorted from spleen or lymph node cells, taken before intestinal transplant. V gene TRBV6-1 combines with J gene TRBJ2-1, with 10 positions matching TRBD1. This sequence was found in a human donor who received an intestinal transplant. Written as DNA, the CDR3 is TGTGCCAGCAGTGAAGAAGTGAGGGGGACAGGGGACAATGAGCAGTTCTTC. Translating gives CASSEEVRGTGDNEQFF.